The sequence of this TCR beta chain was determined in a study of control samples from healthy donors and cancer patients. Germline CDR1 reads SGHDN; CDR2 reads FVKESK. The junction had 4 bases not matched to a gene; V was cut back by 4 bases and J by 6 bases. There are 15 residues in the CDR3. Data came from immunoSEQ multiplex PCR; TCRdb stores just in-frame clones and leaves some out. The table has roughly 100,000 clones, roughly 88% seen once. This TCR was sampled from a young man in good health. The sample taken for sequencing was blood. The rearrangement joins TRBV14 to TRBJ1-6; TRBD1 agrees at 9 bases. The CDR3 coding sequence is TGTGCCAGCAGCCCCATACAGGGGGCTAATTCACCCCTCCACTTT. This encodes CASSPIQGANSPLHF.